This T cell receptor beta chain was recorded in a study of shared clonotypes between healthy human individuals. Study as a whole: The plates for each donor numbered three CD4 naive, three CD4 memory, two CD8 naive and one CD8 memory.

Profiling relied on immunoSEQ multiplex PCR, and the TCRdb table lists in-frame clones only, not all of them. The sample shows about 340,000 clones, over 70% of them seen only once. Looked up from germline, CDR1 is MGHRA and CDR2 is YSYEKL. V shed 4 bases, J shed 6 bases, and the junction held 3 bases outside the gene matches. CDR3 length: 14 residues. The chain combines TRBV4-1 with TRBJ2-2; 9 bases fit TRBD1. Sequencing used memory CD4+ T cells sorted from blood. Sample subset: CD45RA-negative fraction. The clonotype comes from a man between 25 and 39 years old in good health. CDR3 residues: CASSRGQGAGELFF. The CDR3 bases are TGCGCCAGCAGCCGGGGACAGGGAGCCGGGGAGCTGTTTTTT.